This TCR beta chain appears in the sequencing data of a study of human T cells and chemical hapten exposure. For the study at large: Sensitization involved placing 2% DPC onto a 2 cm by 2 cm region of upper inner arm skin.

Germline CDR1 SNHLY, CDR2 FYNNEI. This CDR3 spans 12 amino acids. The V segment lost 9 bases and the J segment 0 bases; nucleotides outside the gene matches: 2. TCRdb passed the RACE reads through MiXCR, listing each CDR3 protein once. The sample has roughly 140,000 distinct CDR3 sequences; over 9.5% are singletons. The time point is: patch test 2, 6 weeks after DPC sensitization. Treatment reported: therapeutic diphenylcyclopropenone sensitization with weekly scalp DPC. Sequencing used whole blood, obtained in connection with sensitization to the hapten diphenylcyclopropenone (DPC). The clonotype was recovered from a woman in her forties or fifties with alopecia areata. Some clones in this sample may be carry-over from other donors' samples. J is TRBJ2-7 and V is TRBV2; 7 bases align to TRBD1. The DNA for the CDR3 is TGTGCCAGTGACAGGGACTCCTACGAGCAGTACTTC. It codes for CASDRDSYEQYF.